Below, 3 T cell receptor beta chains from the same sample are listed, as sequenced in a study of radiotherapy plus CTLA-4 blockade in lung cancer. Sequencing used immunoSEQ multiplex PCR; TCRdb keeps in-frame clones, though not all of them. The sample carries tens of thousands of clones, around 75% recorded once. This specimen consisted of peripheral blood, obtained from a patient treated with radiotherapy plus ipilimumab. The receptors were sampled from a human donor with non-small cell lung cancer who had a complete response to radiotherapy plus ipilimumab.

The DNA of the CDR3 is TGTGCCAGCGGGACAGGGGAGGGCTATGGCTACACCTTC. Protein sequence: CASGTGEGYGYTF. The chain employs TRBV5-6 and TRBJ1-2; 10 bases are shared with TRBD1. The length of the CDR3 is 13 residues. The trim removed 7 bases at V and 4 bases at J, leaving 4 bases unmatched. Germline V CDR1 and CDR2: SGHDT, YYEEEE. Full variable domain (outside the CDR3, taken from reference TRBV5-6 and TRBJ1-2): DAGVTQSPTHLIKTRGQQVTLRCSPKSGHDTVSWYQQALGQGPQFIFQYYEEEERQRGNFPDRFSGHQFPNYSSELNVNALLLGDSALYLCASGTGEGYGYTFGSGTRLTVV.

This chain links TRBV30 with TRBJ1-1; D not certain. The V end was cut by 3 bases, the J end by 3 bases, with 11 bases between. Germline CDR1 reads GTSNPN; CDR2 reads SVGIG (reference sequence). The CDR3 spans 13 residues. In nucleotides, the CDR3 is TGTGCCTGGAGCGTCGGGAGTTACACTGAAGCTTTCTTT. Its translation: CAWSVGSYTEAFF.

Of note for this clone: The sample holds other DNA sequences that translate to the same CDR3. The chain links TRBV5-1 to TRBJ2-3; 9 bases fit TRBD2. CDR1 and CDR2 (germline): SGHRS, YFSETQ. The CDR3 has 15 residues. The V and J ends lost 3 bases and 0 bases, in that order; junction bases with no gene match: 2. The CDR3 DNA reads as TGCGCCAGCAGCTCTCTAGCGGGGAGCACAGATACGCAGTATTTT. It translates to CASSSLAGSTDTQYF.